A single sample gave rise to the 5 T cell receptor beta chains below, sequenced in a study of shared clonotypes between healthy human individuals. CD45RO-negative, CCR7-selected cells formed the naive CD8 fraction, which excluded terminally differentiated effector memory CD45RA+ cells. Here immunoSEQ multiplex PCR was the method, and the copy in TCRdb shows in-frame clones only, minus some. The sample contains approximately 2,000,000 clones, 93% of which appear only once. Sequenced: naive CD8+ T cells from PBMCs. The receptors stem from a man between 18 and 35 years old in good health. Some clones in this sample may be carry-over from other donors' samples.

The V gene is TRBV10-3, the J gene TRBJ1-5; a weak D match, TRBD1 (6 bases). This CDR3 contains 15 residues. CDR1 is ENHRY and CDR2 is SYGVKD in the germline V gene. V was cut by 6 bases and J by 7 bases, with 19 bases left in between. The CDR3 sequence: CAISSEGGVGQPQHF. CDR3 sequence (DNA): TGTGCCATCAGCTCCGAGGGGGGTGTGGGGCAGCCCCAGCATTTT.

In DNA, the CDR3 is TGTGCCTGGAGTGGTGGACTGAGCTACACCTTC. Its protein is CAWSGGLSYTF. The gene calls are TRBV30 and TRBJ1-2; D gene uncertain. Trimming removed 1 base at V and 9 bases at J, with 9 bases between. This CDR3 spans 11 amino acids. Germline values: CDR1 GTSNPN, CDR2 SVGIG (reference sequence). Using reference TRBV30 and TRBJ1-2 for the parts outside the CDR3, the full variable domain is SQTIHQWPATLVQPVGSPLSLECTVEGTSNPNLYWYRQAAGRGLQLLFYSVGIGQISSEVPQNLSASRPQDRQFILSSKKLLLSDSGFYLCAWSGGLSYTFGSGTRLTVV.

The J gene is TRBJ2-3, the V gene TRBV11-3, with 7 bases identical to TRBD1. The CDR3 contains 15 residues. From germline, CDR1 is SGHNT and CDR2 YENEEA. Trimming removed 4 bases from V and 5 bases from J; junction bases left unmatched: 9. The chain's CDR3 is CASSSREGGVDTQYF. The CDR3 DNA follows: TGTGCCAGCAGCTCACGGGAAGGGGGCGTAGATACGCAGTATTTT.

This chain uses TRBV15 with TRBJ2-7, with D possibly matching TRBD2 (6 bases). Germline V lookup: CDR1 LNHNV, CDR2 YYDKDF (reference sequence). The V end lost 1 base, the J end lost 4 bases, and 17 bases lay between the germline ends. CDR3 length: 16 amino acids. DNA of the CDR3: TGTGCCACCAGCAGAGGAACAGGACGGGAGCAGTACGAGCAGTACTTC. Translating gives CATSRGTGREQYEQYF.

This clone showed up just once. CDR3 amino acids: CASSLGVRGNTDTQYF. The CDR3, as DNA: TGTGCCAGCAGCTTAGGAGTTCGGGGCAACACAGATACGCAGTATTTT. This chain uses TRBV7-2 with TRBJ2-3; D tentatively fits TRBD1 or TRBD2 (5 bases each). CDR3 length: 16 residues. In germline, CDR1 is SGHTA, CDR2 FQGNSA. The V end lost 1 base, the J end lost 2 bases, and 13 bases lay between the germline ends.